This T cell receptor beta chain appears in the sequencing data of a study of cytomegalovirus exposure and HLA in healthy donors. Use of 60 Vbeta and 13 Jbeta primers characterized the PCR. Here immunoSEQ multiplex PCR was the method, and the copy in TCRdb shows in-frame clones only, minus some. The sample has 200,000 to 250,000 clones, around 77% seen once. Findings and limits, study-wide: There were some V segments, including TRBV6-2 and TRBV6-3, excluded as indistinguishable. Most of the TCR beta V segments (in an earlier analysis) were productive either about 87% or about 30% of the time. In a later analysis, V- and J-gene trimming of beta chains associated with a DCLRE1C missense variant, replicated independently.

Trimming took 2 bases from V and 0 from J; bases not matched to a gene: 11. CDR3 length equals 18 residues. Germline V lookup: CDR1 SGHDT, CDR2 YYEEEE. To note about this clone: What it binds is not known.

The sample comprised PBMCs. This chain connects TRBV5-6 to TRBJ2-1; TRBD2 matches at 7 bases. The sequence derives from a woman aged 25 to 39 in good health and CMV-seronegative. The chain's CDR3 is CASSLPSGVPSSYNEQFF. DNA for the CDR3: TGTGCCAGCAGCTTACCTAGCGGAGTTCCCAGCTCCTACAATGAGCAGTTCTTC.